The present T cell receptor (beta chain) was sequenced within a study of blood T cell repertoires in COVID-19. Background on the study: The United States, Italy and Spain provided the acute and convalescent COVID-19 samples. PBMCs, B-cell-depleted T cells, or T cells were the source of the cDNA or gDNA that made up the material.

Per the study methods: Amplification from reference gene primers served as the basis for estimated nucleated cell counts. Sequencing was performed with immunoSEQ multiplex PCR; in TCRdb, only in-frame clones are kept and a portion is missing. Clonal size and the V and J genes are those of that table, whereas D and trimming came from the DNA. In the table there are roughly 200,000 clones, around 80% of which are singletons. This clone came up a few times. Sequenced sample: peripheral blood. This TCR came from a woman between 65 and 79 years old with acute or convalescent COVID-19.

CDR3 in amino acids: CASSAPGQRLNEKLFF. The CDR3 DNA sequence: TGCGCCAGCAGCGCGCCGGGACAGCGATTAAATGAAAAACTGTTTTTT. V usage is TRBV4-1 and J usage is TRBJ1-4, with TRBD1 matching over 7 bases. Germline loops: CDR1 MGHRA, CDR2 YSYEKL. The CDR3 contains 16 residues. V dropped 5 bases and J dropped 5; count of bases not matched to a gene: 11.